Sequencing of this T cell receptor (beta chain) was carried out in a study of CD8+ T cells in alopecia areata. Turning to the study itself: The study gave treated patients oral tofacitinib at 5 to 10 mg twice daily.

Sequencing relied on a cDNA template that was reverse transcribed from extracted RNA. Clones were sequenced by immunoSEQ multiplex PCR, and TCRdb holds only the in-frame ones, with some missing. In the table there are tens of thousands of clones, about three quarters of which are singletons. Note on this clone: Its antigen is not known.

Study-wide results and caveats: Scalp clonality dropped significantly under tofacitinib, as did expanded CD8+ top-100 clones. TCR sharing was clearer in mice than between patients, perhaps partly owing to patient HLA diversity.

V was pared by 1 base and J by 1 base, with 10 bases between. This CDR3 comprises 14 residues. Germline V gives CDR1 GTSNPN, CDR2 SVGIG (reference sequence). Treatment: oral pan-JAK inhibitor, 5-10 mg twice daily. Sorting separated CD4+ and CD8+ T cells out of PBMCs. The chain employs TRBV30 and TRBJ2-5, with D unresolved. The receptor was derived from a human donor with alopecia areata. The sample in question was CD8+ T cells sorted from blood, obtained around week 42, from a patient treated with tofacitinib. The CDR3 region has the DNA TGTGCCTGGAGTGCCACCTACCCCCAAGAGACCCAGTACTTC. Its translation is CAWSATYPQETQYF.